This T cell receptor (beta chain) came from a study of CD8 T cells in Susac syndrome. Sequencing of TCR beta covered CD8+ and CD4+ T cells obtained from blood. The patients serving as multiple sclerosis controls were treatment-naive. They had stable or active relapsing-remitting disease and fulfilled revised McDonald criteria. CDR3 length: 16 residues. Germline values: CDR1 SGHAT, CDR2 FQNNGV. The junction had 6 bases not matched to a gene; V was cut back by 5 bases and J by 2 bases. Random hexamers primed reverse transcription of about 0.45 to 1 ug RNA. Multiplex PCR with immunoSEQ amplified the TCR beta CDR3 across 54 Vbeta and 13 Jbeta. Using its own MiXCR run on the immunoSEQ multiplex PCR reads, TCRdb lists one record per CDR3 protein. Of under 350,000 distinct CDR3 sequences listed, 92% are singletons.

The material sequenced was CD4+ T cells from PBMCs. The sequence derives from a human donor with multiple sclerosis. The chain uses TRBV11-2 and TRBJ2-3; TRBD2 matches at 11 bases. CDR3 residues: CASSPRLAGHTDTQYF. CDR3 sequence (DNA): TGTGCCAGCAGCCCTCGACTAGCGGGACACACAGATACGCAGTATTTT. Full variable domain (remainder filled in from reference TRBV11-2 and TRBJ2-3): EAGVAQSPRYKIIEKRQSVAFWCNPISGHATLYWYQQILGQGPKLLIQFQNNGVVDDSQLPKDRFSAERLKGVDSTLKIQPAKLEDSAVYLCASSPRLAGHTDTQYFGPGTRLTVL.